This passage covers 12 T cell receptor beta chains from one sample sequenced in a study of chemoradiotherapy in HPV16-positive cancers. The data were produced by immunoSEQ multiplex PCR, yet TCRdb's version contains in-frame clones alone and is incomplete. The table records around 30,000 clones, about 89% of them present only once. Material: blood, obtained from a patient who underwent chemoradiotherapy. The source of these receptors is a human donor with HPV-associated anogenital cancer.

The J gene is TRBJ2-1, the V gene TRBV9; TRBD2 agrees at 7 bases. The germline V gene encodes CDR1 SGDLS and CDR2 YYNGEE. The CDR3 is 15 amino acids. J was trimmed by 6 bases and V by 4 bases; bases with no gene match: 10. Written as DNA, the CDR3 is TGTGCCAGCAGCCAGTTGGGGGGGGACCTCAATGAGCAGTTCTTC. It codes for CASSQLGGDLNEQFF.

This clone was counted only a few times. Germline and junction disagree at one end, which may indicate a read error. CDR3 sequence (DNA): TGTGCCAGCAGTCCCAGGGCAGTCTGGGATTTT. Amino acids: CASSPRAVWDF. This chain uses TRBV28 with TRBJ1-3; weak D call: TRBD1 (5 bases). This CDR3 spans 11 amino acids. Germline V lookup: CDR1 MDHEN, CDR2 SYDVKM.

This chain connects TRBV6-5 to TRBJ1-4, with 8 positions matching TRBD1. The CDR3 loop spans 14 amino acids. Germline loops: CDR1 MNHEY, CDR2 SVGAGI. After removal of 4 bases from V and 6 bases from J, the junction contained 4 bases not matched to a gene. The CDR3 nucleotides read TGTGCCAGCAGTTCCACAGGGGGGGATGAAAAACTGTTTTTT. Residues: CASSSTGGDEKLFF.

V usage is TRBV28 and J usage is TRBJ2-1; 9 bases match TRBD2. This CDR3 is 16 amino acids long. CDR1 MDHEN and CDR2 SYDVKM come from the germline V gene. With 6 bases clipped from V and 2 bases from J, the junction kept 8 bases outside the gene matches. CDR3 DNA sequence: TGTGCCAGCAGCCCCGGGGGCGGGGGGGCCTACAATGAGCAGTTCTTC. Protein: CASSPGGGGAYNEQFF.

The CDR3 DNA reads TGTGCCAGCAGAATAGGGACAGTCACTGAAGCTTTCTTT. Translated: CASRIGTVTEAFF. The chain employs TRBV6-6 and TRBJ1-1; 7 nucleotides align to TRBD1. V gave up 6 bases and J gave up 4 bases; unmatched junction bases: 5. This CDR3 has 13 amino acids. Germline V gene data show CDR1 as MNHNY and CDR2 as SVGAGI (reference sequence).

The chain carries TRBV5-4 and TRBJ2-3; TRBD2 agrees at 10 bases. Trimming cost V 5 bases and J 2 bases; bases outside gene matches: 8. Germline CDR1 SGHNT, CDR2 YYREEE (reference sequence). The length of the CDR3 is 16 residues. CDR3 sequence reads: CASSLPLAGNTDTQYF. The CDR3 nucleotides are TGTGCCAGCAGTTTACCACTAGCGGGAAACACAGATACGCAGTATTTT.

J is TRBJ2-2 and V is TRBV7-2; TRBD1 matches at 10 bases. V shed 4 bases, J shed 7 bases, and the junction held 3 bases outside the gene matches. The length of the CDR3 is 14 residues. Germline-derived CDR1 and CDR2 are SGHTA and FQGNSA. The CDR3 DNA reads as TGTGCCAGCAGCTCGGACAGGGGGATCGGGGAGCTGTTTTTT. This encodes CASSSDRGIGELFF.

The chain uses TRBV7-8 and TRBJ1-6; 8 bases agree with TRBD1. The CDR3 totals 17 residues. Per the germline V gene, CDR1 is SGHVS and CDR2 is FQNEAQ. V gave up 1 base and J gave up 0 bases; unmatched junction bases: 2. CDR3 amino acids: CASSLDRGGSYNSPLHF. CDR3 coding DNA: TGTGCCAGCAGCTTAGACAGGGGGGGCTCCTATAATTCACCCCTCCACTTT. Using reference TRBV7-8 and TRBJ1-6 for the parts outside the CDR3, the full variable domain is GAGVSQSPRYKVAKRGQDVALRCDPISGHVSLFWYQQALGQGPEFLTYFQNEAQLDKSGLPSDRFFAERPEGSVSTLKIQRTQQEDSAVYLCASSLDRGGSYNSPLHFGNGTRLTVT.

The chain joins TRBV28 to TRBJ2-7, with D tentatively TRBD1 (6 bases). Trimming cost V 2 bases and J 3 bases, with 14 bases left between them. The V gene's germline CDR1 is MDHEN and CDR2 SYDVKM. This CDR3 has 15 residues. CDR3 in amino acids: CASSLRRQVLYEQYF. CDR3 DNA sequence: TGTGCCAGCAGTTTACGTAGACAGGTACTCTACGAGCAGTACTTC.

This clone appeared a single time. The chain has TRBV9 and TRBJ2-1; TRBD1 might be the D (5 bases). This CDR3 has 15 residues. Germline loops: CDR1 SGDLS, CDR2 YYNGEE. V was clipped by 2 bases and J by 0 bases, with 9 bases between them. The CDR3 reads CASSVQGNSYNEQFF. CDR3 bases: TGTGCCAGCAGCGTCCAGGGAAACTCCTACAATGAGCAGTTCTTC.

This clone is a singleton in its sample. The gene calls are TRBV30 and TRBJ2-3; D unresolved. The germline CDR1 and CDR2 sequences are GTSNPN and SVGIG (reference sequence). The CDR3 runs to 16 residues. Trimming removed 2 bases at V and 4 bases at J, with 19 bases between. The CDR3 region is CAWSPSWSRGSDTQYF. Written as DNA, the CDR3 is TGTGCCTGGAGTCCGTCGTGGAGCCGCGGATCAGATACGCAGTATTTT.

The CDR3 DNA reads TGTGCCAGCAGACCTGACAGGGGATTCGGTCAGCCCCAGCATTTT. This sequence encodes CASRPDRGFGQPQHF. The gene calls are TRBV2 and TRBJ1-5, with 8 bases lining up with TRBD1. Germline V lookup: CDR1 SNHLY, CDR2 FYNNEI. V lost 6 bases and J lost 6; bases outside the gene matches: 10. The CDR3 extends over 15 amino acids.